This T cell receptor beta chain was identified during a study of spatial heterogeneity in lung cancer. Time point specified: blood at routine non-recurrence follow-up after resection. TCRdb fed the 5' RACE reads into MiXCR, producing one record per CDR3 protein. The sample consists of 23,000 or so distinct CDR3 sequences, around 9.6% of them appearing once. The sample consisted of PBMCs, taken at follow-up. This TCR came from a male donor with early-stage non-small cell lung cancer.

CDR3 protein: CASSLGGAPILSMVFF. In nucleotides, the CDR3 is TGTGCCAGCAGCTTAGGAGGTGCGCCCATTCTCTCAATGGTTTTCTTC. J is TRBJ2-1 and V is TRBV7-8; D gene unclear. Germline V gene lookup returns CDR1 SGHVS and CDR2 FQNEAQ. This CDR3 has 16 amino acids. V lost 1 base, J lost 16 bases, and 26 bases lay in between.